The 17 T cell receptor beta chains presented below share a single source sample, sequenced in a study of shared clonotypes between healthy human individuals. Generated by immunoSEQ multiplex PCR, the TCRdb table keeps only in-frame clones and is missing some. The sample shows about 2.3 million clones, less than 95% of them seen only once. Sequenced input: naive CD4+ T cells from PBMCs. Subset reported: CD45RA+ positively selected. The source is a man in his late teens or twenties in good health. Some clones in this sample may be carry-over from other donors' samples.

The rearrangement uses TRBV5-4 and TRBJ2-1; 9 bases line up with TRBD1. The CDR3 is 14 amino acids. Germline V gives CDR1 SGHNT, CDR2 YYREEE (reference sequence). J lost 8 bases, V lost 4 bases, and 7 bases had no gene match. CDR3 amino acids: CASSLGQGRDEQFF. CDR3 bases: TGTGCCAGCAGCCTAGGACAGGGGCGAGATGAGCAGTTCTTC.

The chain links TRBV10-3 to TRBJ2-7, with D perhaps assigned TRBD1 or TRBD2 (5 bases each). The CDR3 extends over 12 amino acids. Trimming pared 10 bases from V and 2 bases from J, leaving 12 bases between. Germline V gene data show CDR1 as ENHRY and CDR2 as SYGVKD. DNA of the CDR3: TGTGCCACCTCCCGGGGCGCCTACGAGCAGTACTTC. Translating gives CATSRGAYEQYF.

Worth noting for this clone: Additional DNA sequences in this sample encode the identical CDR3. This sequence joins TRBV6-1 and TRBJ2-7; D possibly corresponds to TRBD2 (5 bases). The CDR3 extends over 12 amino acids. Trimming pared 4 bases from V and 3 bases from J, leaving 7 bases between. Looked up from germline, CDR1 is MNHNS and CDR2 is SASEGT. Written as DNA, the CDR3 is TGTGCCAGCAGTGTAAGCGGCTACGAGCAGTACTTC. This encodes CASSVSGYEQYF.

V is TRBV7-2 and J is TRBJ2-5; D call uncertain. V dropped 1 base and J dropped 11 bases, with 11 bases sitting between them. This CDR3 has 12 residues. Germline V lookup: CDR1 SGHTA, CDR2 FQGNSA. This chain's CDR3 is CASSLGVGQQYF. CDR3 nucleotides: TGTGCCAGCAGCTTAGGAGTCGGGCAGCAGTACTTC. Looking up the rest from reference TRBV7-2 and TRBJ2-5 gives the full variable domain: GAGVSQSPSNKVTEKGKDVELRCDPISGHTALYWYRQSLGQGLEFLIYFQGNSAPDKSGLPSDRFSAERTGGSVSTLTIQRTQQEDSAVYLCASSLGVGQQYFGPGTRLLVL.

This chain uses TRBV29-1 with TRBJ2-4; D unclear. Germline CDR1 and CDR2: SQVTM and ANQGSEA. This CDR3 has 13 amino acids. V lost 3 bases to trimming and J lost 3 bases, with 9 bases between them. CDR3 residues: CSVETDGKNIQYF. The CDR3, as DNA: TGCAGCGTTGAGACCGACGGCAAAAACATTCAGTACTTC.

In its sample, this clone was seen a few times. The gene calls are TRBV18 and TRBJ1-1; D not resolved. The germline V gene has CDR1 KGHSH and CDR2 LQKENI. The V end lost 10 bases, the J end lost 0 bases, and 12 bases lay between the germline ends. CDR3 length equals 13 residues. CDR3 coding DNA: TGTGCCACCCTTCGCGGTTTGAACACTGAAGCTTTCTTT. Protein: CATLRGLNTEAFF.

The chain recombines TRBV28 with TRBJ1-2; no reliable D call. Germline CDR1 reads MDHEN; CDR2 reads SYDVKM. V shed 4 bases and J shed 3 bases, with 9 bases lying between them. This CDR3 is built from 13 residues. Here the CDR3 reads CASSSGLHYGYTF. CDR3 nucleotides: TGTGCCAGCAGTTCAGGATTACACTATGGCTACACCTTC.

V usage is TRBV5-6 and J usage is TRBJ2-6; D unclear. Germline V gene sequence: CDR1 SGHDT, CDR2 YYEEEE. This CDR3 comprises 16 residues. V was pared by 0 bases and J by 0 bases, with 7 bases between. The CDR3 protein is CASSLDRPSGANVLTF. As DNA, the CDR3 is TGTGCCAGCAGCTTGGACAGACCCTCTGGGGCCAACGTCCTGACTTTC.

The chain recombines TRBV14 with TRBJ2-1; D might be TRBD1 or TRBD2, each matching 5 bases. In germline, CDR1 is SGHDN, CDR2 FVKESK. This CDR3 spans 15 amino acids. Trimming removed 3 bases at V and 2 bases at J, with 11 bases between. CDR3 amino acids: CASSHVWGTYNEQFF. The CDR3 DNA reads TGTGCCAGCAGCCATGTATGGGGGACCTACAATGAGCAGTTCTTC.

The rearrangement uses TRBV2 and TRBJ2-7, with D uncertain. There are 13 residues in the CDR3. Germline lookup yields CDR1 SNHLY and CDR2 FYNNEI. Trimming took off 6 bases at V and 3 bases at J, with 12 bases between the two ends. The CDR3: CASRTDGGYEQYF. The CDR3 DNA is TGTGCCAGCAGAACGGACGGCGGCTACGAGCAGTACTTC.

This clone occurred once. This rearrangement joins TRBV7-7 to TRBJ2-2, with TRBD2 identical over 10 bases. The CDR3 loop spans 18 amino acids. J gave up 1 base and V 6 bases, and 11 bases lay outside the gene matches. Germline assignment: CDR1 SSHAT and CDR2 FNYEAQ (reference sequence). The CDR3 DNA sequence: TGTGCCAGCAGTTTACGGCTAGCGGGAGTAATGAACACCGGGGAGCTGTTTTTT. Its protein is CASSLRLAGVMNTGELFF.

Remarks on this clone: Other DNA sequences from this sample encode an identical CDR3 as well. V is TRBV14 and J is TRBJ2-3; the D gene is possibly TRBD2 (6 bases). The CDR3 covers 13 residues. Germline CDR1 reads SGHDN; CDR2 reads FVKESK. The ends were cut back, 1 base at V and 4 bases at J, with 6 bases in the middle. The CDR3 sequence is CASSQGLADTQYF. CDR3 in DNA: TGTGCCAGCAGCCAAGGACTAGCAGATACGCAGTATTTT.

The V gene is TRBV10-3, the J gene TRBJ1-6; a possible D gene is TRBD1 (6 bases). Trimming took 8 bases from V and 3 from J, leaving 29 bases between them. This CDR3 spans 20 amino acids. The germline gives CDR1 ENHRY, CDR2 SYGVKD. The CDR3 protein is CAIPHTDRFRTNNYNSPLHF. For the CDR3, the DNA is TGTGCCATCCCGCATACCGACAGGTTCCGAACTAACAACTATAATTCACCCCTCCACTTT.

The chain carries TRBV9 and TRBJ2-1; 10 bases are a match to TRBD2. CDR1 and CDR2 (germline): SGDLS, YYNGEE. V dropped 1 base and J dropped 15; count of bases not matched to a gene: 7. The CDR3 has 13 residues. This CDR3 reads CASSVSRTSGPFF. The CDR3 coding sequence is TGTGCCAGCAGCGTATCCCGGACTAGCGGACCGTTCTTC.

In this sample, this clone turned up once. This sequence joins TRBV10-3 and TRBJ2-1; TRBD2 matches at 7 bases. V was pared by 10 bases and J by 5 bases, with 11 bases of the junction left unmatched. The V gene's germline CDR1 is ENHRY and CDR2 SYGVKD. The CDR3 consists of 14 residues. Here the CDR3 reads CATRYTSDNNEQFF. As DNA, the CDR3 is TGTGCCACCAGGTACACTAGCGATAACAATGAGCAGTTCTTC.

V and J are TRBV4-1 and TRBJ2-1, with D unresolved. Trimming cost V 4 bases and J 6 bases, with 7 bases left between them. There are 12 residues in the CDR3. Germline V gives CDR1 MGHRA, CDR2 YSYEKL. The CDR3: CASSLPFNEQFF. CDR3 nucleotides: TGCGCCAGCAGCCTCCCCTTCAATGAGCAGTTCTTC.

The chain couples TRBV7-3 to TRBJ1-1; TRBD1 matches at 7 bases. V shed 5 bases, J shed 4 bases, and the junction held 7 bases outside the gene matches. Germline V gives CDR1 SGHTA, CDR2 FQGTGA. The CDR3 totals 14 residues. For the CDR3, the DNA is TGTGCCAGCAGCCTGACAGGGTTTGGCACTGAAGCTTTCTTT. This sequence encodes CASSLTGFGTEAFF.